This T cell receptor (beta chain) was found in a study of control samples from healthy donors and cancer patients. There are 14 residues in the CDR3. Deletions cut 3 bases from V and 8 bases from J, with 16 bases between. Germline CDR1 reads SEHNR; CDR2 reads FQNEAQ (reference sequence). Data came from immunoSEQ multiplex PCR; TCRdb stores just in-frame clones and leaves some out. Altogether about 100,000 clones are present, around 81% being singletons, with the ten largest covering approximately 19%. This TCR came from a man aged 30 to 39 in good health. The gene calls are TRBV7-9 and TRBJ1-2; D is possibly TRBD1 (5 bases). Sample: blood. The CDR3 DNA reads TGTGCCAGCAGCTTCCGGGGCAGTCCTGTCGGCTACACCTTC. Translation gives CASSFRGSPVGYTF.